The next 15 T cell receptor beta chains were all read from a single sample in a study of blood T cells in healthy people across ages (dated by TCRdb to 2013 to 2016). The receptor library was made with 5' RACE. Instrument on record: Illumina HiSeq 2500. The second PCR ran for about 7 to 11 cycles and used a J-beta primer mix along with a sample-barcoded 5' primer. The public reads were reprocessed in TCRdb via fastp at Q25 and MiXCR, keeping in-frame beta chains. Each record represents a unique CDR3 protein, reported with the most common genes and DNA among its rows. The sample table shows about 1.6 million distinct CDR3 sequences, and 30% to 35% are seen once. The ten largest clones take up 10% to 12% of the sample. Sequences were obtained from blood. These receptors all stem from a woman aged 30 to 39 in good health.

This chain uses TRBV4-1 with TRBJ1-5; D is ambiguous. The CDR3 is 15 amino acids. Between the trimmed V and J ends, which lost 4 bases and 0 bases, there was a span of 10 bases. Germline CDR1 is MGHRA and CDR2 is YSYEKL. The DNA of the CDR3 is TGCGCCAGCAGCCCCGAGGAGTATAGCAATCAGCCCCAGCATTTT. Translated, it gives CASSPEEYSNQPQHF.

The chain combines TRBV5-6 with TRBJ2-3, with 8 bases fitting TRBD2. This CDR3 spans 20 amino acids. After removal of 0 bases from V and 1 base from J, the junction contained 16 bases not matched to a gene. Germline V lookup: CDR1 SGHDT, CDR2 YYEEEE. DNA of the CDR3: TGTGCCAGCAGCTTGGCCCGACGACTAGCGACCCACTTGGGCACAGATACGCAGTATTTT. It translates to CASSLARRLATHLGTDTQYF. Using reference TRBV5-6 and TRBJ2-3 for the parts outside the CDR3, the full variable domain is DAGVTQSPTHLIKTRGQQVTLRCSPKSGHDTVSWYQQALGQGPQFIFQYYEEEERQRGNFPDRFSGHQFPNYSSELNVNALLLGDSALYLCASSLARRLATHLGTDTQYFGPGTRLTVL.

Concerning this clonotype itself: This clone may be a read error of a much larger clone one base away. The chain recombines TRBV20-1 with TRBJ2-1; weak D call: TRBD2 (6 bases). The germline V gene has CDR1 DFQATT and CDR2 SNEGSKA (reference sequence). The CDR3 covers 13 residues. Trimming stripped 0 bases from V and 3 bases from J, with 6 bases between. The CDR3 DNA reads as TGCAGTGCTAGAGAGGGGGGCTACAATGAGCAGTTCTTC. Its protein product is CSAREGGYNEQFF.

The genes are TRBV6-1 and TRBJ2-5; TRBD1 might be the D (5 bases). The DNA end is a closer match to TRBJ2-7, so the J assignment may be wrong. Germline assignment: CDR1 MNHNS and CDR2 SASEGT. The CDR3 extends over 13 amino acids. CDR3 sequence reads: CASSEAGMGEQYF. In nucleotides, the CDR3 is TGTGCCAGCAGTGAGGCAGGGATGGGCGAGCAGTACTTC.

The genes are TRBV10-1 and TRBJ2-7; possibly TRBD2 for D (6 bases). The CDR3 covers 15 residues. Trimming stripped 2 bases from V and 3 bases from J, with 14 bases between. Germline CDR1 and CDR2: WNHNN and SYGVQD (reference sequence). The CDR3 region is CASSEGTGALYEQYF. The CDR3 region has the DNA TGCGCCAGCAGTGAGGGCACGGGAGCCCTCTACGAGCAGTACTTC.

This clonotype has more than one count but fewer than ten. For the CDR3, the DNA is TGTGCCAGCAGTGACGGGACACCCCTCGAGCAGTACTTC. As protein: CASSDGTPLEQYF. V is TRBV25-1 and J is TRBJ2-7, with D maybe TRBD1 (6 bases). The V and J ends lost 3 bases and 6 bases respectively, with 12 bases between them. There are 13 residues in the CDR3. CDR1 and CDR2 (germline): MGHDK, SYGVNS.

The chain joins TRBV11-1 to TRBJ1-1; D might be TRBD1 (6 bases). The germline V gene has CDR1 SGHAT and CDR2 FQDESV (reference sequence). Trimming removed 5 bases at V and 1 base at J, with 14 bases between. The CDR3 runs 15 residues. CDR3 amino acids: CASSPRRGQNTEAFF. The CDR3 DNA sequence: TGTGCCAGCAGCCCCAGACGGGGGCAGAACACTGAAGCTTTCTTT. The full variable domain, with the rest looked up from reference TRBV11-1 and TRBJ1-1, is EAEVAQSPRYKITEKSQAVAFWCDPISGHATLYWYRQILGQGPELLVQFQDESVVDDSQLPKDRFSAERLKGVDSTLKIQPAELGDSAMYLCASSPRRGQNTEAFFGQGTRLTVV.

The chain uses TRBV5-6 and TRBJ2-3; no definite D call. The CDR3 is 14 amino acids. Germline CDR1 is SGHDT and CDR2 is YYEEEE. Trimming cost V 4 bases and J 6 bases, with 15 bases left between them. The CDR3 DNA follows: TGTGCCAGCAGCCCTACGACTGGCTCCGATACGCAGTATTTT. It specifies CASSPTTGSDTQYF.

CDR3 coding DNA: TGTGCCAGCAGCAGGTCTTCGGACGGAGCTTTCTTT. Translation: CASSRSSDGAFF. The rearrangement uses TRBV6-1 and TRBJ1-1, with D uncertain. The CDR3 runs 12 residues. V shed 6 bases and J shed 10 bases, with 15 bases lying between them. The germline gives CDR1 MNHNS, CDR2 SASEGT.

This chain joins TRBV2 and TRBJ2-1; 10 bases agree with TRBD2. The CDR3 loop spans 15 amino acids. Germline CDR1 is SNHLY and CDR2 is FYNNEI. V was pared by 2 bases and J by 9 bases, with 7 bases of the junction left unmatched. CDR3 nucleotides: TGTGCCAGCAGTGAAAGCCTAGCGGGGGCTGGTGAGCAGTTCTTC. This codes for CASSESLAGAGEQFF.

Only a few counts were recorded for this clonotype. J is TRBJ2-1 and V is TRBV9, with TRBD2 identical over 7 bases. The germline gives CDR1 SGDLS, CDR2 YYNGEE. This CDR3 is 15 amino acids long. The trim removed 3 bases at V and 7 bases at J, leaving 10 bases unmatched. The CDR3 DNA sequence: TGTGCCAGCAGCGCGACTAGTCTTAGCGGGAATGAGCAGTTCTTC. Amino acid sequence: CASSATSLSGNEQFF.

This clonotype has more than one count but fewer than ten. Written as DNA, the CDR3 is TGCAGCGTTGGGGCTCATGGGGACAGGGGACAGCATTTT. Translation gives CSVGAHGDRGQHF. The gene calls are TRBV29-1 and TRBJ1-5; 10 bases match TRBD1. CDR1 and CDR2 from the germline V gene are SQVTM and ANQGSEA. The CDR3 totals 13 residues. V shed 4 bases, J shed 13 bases, and the junction held 10 bases outside the gene matches.

The chain has TRBV20-1 and TRBJ1-5; 7 positions match TRBD1. With V trimmed by 4 bases and J by 0 bases, 6 bases remained unmatched. The CDR3 spans 15 residues. Germline loops: CDR1 DFQATT, CDR2 SNEGSKA (reference sequence). The CDR3 loop is CSANSGGGSNQPQHF. The CDR3 DNA follows: TGCAGTGCTAATTCAGGGGGTGGTAGCAATCAGCCCCAGCATTTT.

The V and J genes are TRBV20-1 and TRBJ1-4; 7 nucleotides match TRBD1. CDR1 is DFQATT and CDR2 is SNEGSKA in the germline V gene (reference sequence). V shed 0 bases and J 8 bases; nucleotides not matched to a gene: 6. This CDR3 region has 14 residues. CDR3 region: CSARDRQGDEKLFF. In DNA form, the CDR3 reads TGCAGTGCTAGAGATCGGCAGGGGGACGAAAAACTGTTTTTT.

The V and J genes are TRBV21-1 and TRBJ1-4. TRBV21-1 is flagged as a pseudogene. This CDR3 is 17 amino acids long. The CDR3 coding sequence is TGTGCCAGCAGCAACTCCCACTGCTCTGCAACTAATGAAAAACTGTTTTTT. Translated, it gives CASSNSHCSATNEKLFF.